This TCR beta chain was sequenced in a study of blood T cell repertoires in COVID-19. Some clones are missing from TCRdb's copy, which holds only in-frame ones; the method was immunoSEQ multiplex PCR. This table has about 200,000 clones, 80% to 95% appearing once. Trimming pared 6 bases from V and 4 bases from J, leaving 16 bases between. This CDR3 has 15 amino acids. The germline V gene encodes CDR1 MDHEN and CDR2 SYDVKM. Followed over time, Seattle patients had been enrolled while infection was active. The sequenced sample consisted of peripheral blood. The chain couples TRBV28 to TRBJ2-1, with TRBD2 as a possible D gene (6 bases). The clonotype was recovered from a man in his 60s with COVID-19, enrolled during active disease. CDR3 sequence reads: CASSPLRDFYNEQFF. CDR3 sequence (DNA): TGTGCCAGCAGCCCACTACGGGACTTTTACAATGAGCAGTTCTTC.